This T cell receptor beta chain was obtained from a study of T cells in Graves' hyperthyroidism and ophthalmopathy. A Clinical Activity Score of at least 3, a NOSPECS grade of at least 4 and a duration under 3 months were recorded in the ophthalmopathy patients. Clinical symptoms, serum thyroxine and TRAb, thyroid ultrasound and orbital computed tomography together formed the diagnostic basis. The PBMCs had their origin in roughly 9.4 ml of fresh peripheral blood. Amplification of TCR beta CDR3 regions used RNA as the template. Using the HTBI primer set, a first-round RT-PCR was run on the TCR CDR3. Using its own MiXCR run on the multiplex PCR reads, TCRdb lists one record per CDR3 protein. Among about 640,000 distinct CDR3 sequences listed, 20% to 25% were seen once. Sequencing was done on a sample of blood. The sequence was collected from a man aged 25-45 years with Graves' ophthalmopathy.

The CDR3 DNA follows: TGCAGTGCTAGAGATTTTTTGGGAGCCGAGACTAGCGGGAAACGGGGGACCTACGAGCAGTACTTC. Translating it yields CSARDFLGAETSGKRGTYEQYF. The V and J genes are TRBV20-1 and TRBJ2-7, with TRBD2 identical over 11 bases. This CDR3 is built from 22 residues. With 0 bases clipped from V and 2 bases from J, the junction kept 24 bases outside the gene matches. The germline CDR1 and CDR2 sequences are DFQATT and SNEGSKA (reference sequence).